The count of the clone carrying this T cell receptor (beta chain) is one. This record comes from a study of OX40 agonist ivuxolimab in advanced cancers. This table comes from immunoSEQ multiplex PCR, and its TCRdb copy is limited to in-frame clones, with some not included. The repertoire includes about 62,000 clones, approximately 85% of them detected once, and roughly 10% sits in the top ten. The germline gives CDR1 LNHDA, CDR2 SQIVND (reference sequence). The CDR3 is 15 residues long. V was pared by 1 base and J by 4 bases, with 13 bases between. The TCR was taken from an adult with an advanced solid tumor such as melanoma, head and neck, liver or kidney cancer. Source: CD4+ or CD8+ T cells sorted from blood, taken in a trial of the OX40 agonist ivuxolimab. The genes are TRBV19 and TRBJ1-1; D is possibly TRBD1 (5 bases). Written as DNA, the CDR3 is TGTGCCAGTAGTATAGGAGGCAGGGTTTCCACTGAAGCTTTCTTT. This codes for CASSIGGRVSTEAFF.